This T cell receptor beta chain was recorded in a study of early T cells in non-severe SARS-CoV-2 infection. Unique molecular identifiers were attached to individual cDNA molecules. TCRdb passed the 5' RACE reads through MiXCR, listing each CDR3 protein once. The sample carries 70,000 or so distinct CDR3 sequences, more than 10% recorded once. The CDR3 loop spans 14 amino acids. The ends were cut back, 2 bases at V and 2 bases at J, with 9 bases in the middle. The germline V gene encodes CDR1 MNHEY and CDR2 SMNVEV (reference sequence). This clonotype showed up many times. The sequenced sample consisted of whole blood. This receptor was obtained from an adult who was a healthcare worker with PCR-confirmed SARS-CoV-2 infection or an uninfected control (not recorded which). The J gene is TRBJ1-2, the V gene TRBV27, with D uncertain. The CDR3 loop reads CASSLGFANYGYTF. In DNA form, the CDR3 reads TGTGCCAGCAGTTTAGGTTTCGCAAACTATGGCTACACCTTC.